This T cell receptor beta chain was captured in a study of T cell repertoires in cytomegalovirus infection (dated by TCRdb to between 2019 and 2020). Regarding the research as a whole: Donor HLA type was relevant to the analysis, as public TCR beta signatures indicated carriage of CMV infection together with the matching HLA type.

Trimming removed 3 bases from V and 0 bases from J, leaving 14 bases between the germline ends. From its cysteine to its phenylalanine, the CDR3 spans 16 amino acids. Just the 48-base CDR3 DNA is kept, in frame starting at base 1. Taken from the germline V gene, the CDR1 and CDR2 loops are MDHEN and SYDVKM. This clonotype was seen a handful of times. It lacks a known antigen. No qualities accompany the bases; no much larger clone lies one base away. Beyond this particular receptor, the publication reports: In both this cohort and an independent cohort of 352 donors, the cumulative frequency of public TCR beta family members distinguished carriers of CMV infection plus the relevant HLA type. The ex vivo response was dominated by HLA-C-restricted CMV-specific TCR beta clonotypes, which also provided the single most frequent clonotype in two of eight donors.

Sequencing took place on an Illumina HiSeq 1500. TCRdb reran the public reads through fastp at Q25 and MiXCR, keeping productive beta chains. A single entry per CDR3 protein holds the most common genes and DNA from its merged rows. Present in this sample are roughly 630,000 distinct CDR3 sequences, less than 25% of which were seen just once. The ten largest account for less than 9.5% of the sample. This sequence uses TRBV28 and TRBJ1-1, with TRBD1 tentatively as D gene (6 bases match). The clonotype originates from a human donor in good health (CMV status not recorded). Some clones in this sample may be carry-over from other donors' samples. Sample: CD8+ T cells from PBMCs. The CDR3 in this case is CASSLPPTGMNTEAFF. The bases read TGTGCCAGCAGTTTGCCCCCGACAGGCATGAACACTGAAGCTTTCTTT.